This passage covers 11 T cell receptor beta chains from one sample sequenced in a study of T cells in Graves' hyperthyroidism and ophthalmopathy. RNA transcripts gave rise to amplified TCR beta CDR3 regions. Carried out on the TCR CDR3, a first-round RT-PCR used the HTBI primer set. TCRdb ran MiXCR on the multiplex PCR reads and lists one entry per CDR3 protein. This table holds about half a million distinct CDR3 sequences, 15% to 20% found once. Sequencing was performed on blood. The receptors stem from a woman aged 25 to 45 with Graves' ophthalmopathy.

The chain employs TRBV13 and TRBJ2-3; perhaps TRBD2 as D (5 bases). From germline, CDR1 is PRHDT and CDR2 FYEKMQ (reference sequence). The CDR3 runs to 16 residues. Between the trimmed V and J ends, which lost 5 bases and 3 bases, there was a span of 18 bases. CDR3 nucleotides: TGTGCCAGCAGCCCCCGGGCCTCGGAGGTTACAGATACGCAGTATTTT. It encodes CASSPRASEVTDTQYF.

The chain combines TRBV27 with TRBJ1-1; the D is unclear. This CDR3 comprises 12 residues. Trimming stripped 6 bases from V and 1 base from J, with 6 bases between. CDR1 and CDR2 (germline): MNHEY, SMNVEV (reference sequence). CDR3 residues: CASRVGNTEAFF. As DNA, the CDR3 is TGTGCCAGCAGGGTGGGGAACACTGAAGCTTTCTTT.

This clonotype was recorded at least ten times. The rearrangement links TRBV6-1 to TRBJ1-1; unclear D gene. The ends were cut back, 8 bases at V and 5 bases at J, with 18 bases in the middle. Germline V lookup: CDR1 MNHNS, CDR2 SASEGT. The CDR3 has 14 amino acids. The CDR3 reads CASQDTTKGTEAFF. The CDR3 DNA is TGTGCCAGCCAAGACACCACAAAAGGGACTGAAGCTTTCTTT.

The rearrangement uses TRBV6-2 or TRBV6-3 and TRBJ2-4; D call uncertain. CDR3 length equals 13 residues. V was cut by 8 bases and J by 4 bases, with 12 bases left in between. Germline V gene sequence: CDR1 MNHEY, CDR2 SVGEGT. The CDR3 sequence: CASDPLGKNIQYF. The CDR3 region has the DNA TGTGCCAGCGACCCACTGGGTAAAAACATTCAGTACTTC.

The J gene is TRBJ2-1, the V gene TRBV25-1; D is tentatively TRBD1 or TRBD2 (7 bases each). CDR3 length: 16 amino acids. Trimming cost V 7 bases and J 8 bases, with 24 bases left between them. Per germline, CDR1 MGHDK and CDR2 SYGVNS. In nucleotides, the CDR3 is TGTGCCAGCACCCCCATCAAGGGAGGGGGCATTTATGAGCAGTTCTTC. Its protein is CASTPIKGGGIYEQFF. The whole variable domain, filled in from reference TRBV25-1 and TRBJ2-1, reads EADIYQTPRYLVIGTGKKITLECSQTMGHDKMYWYQQDPGMELHLIHYSYGVNSTEKGDLSSESTVSRIRTEHFPLTLESARPSHTSQYLCASTPIKGGGIYEQFFGPGTRLTVL.

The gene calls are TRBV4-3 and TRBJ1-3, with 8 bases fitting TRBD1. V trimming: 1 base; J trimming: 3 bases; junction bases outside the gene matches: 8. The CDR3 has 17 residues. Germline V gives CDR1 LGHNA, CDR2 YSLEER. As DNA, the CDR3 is TGCGCCAGCAGCCAAGTCCACAGGGGGGACCGTGGAAACACCATATATTTT. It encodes CASSQVHRGDRGNTIYF.

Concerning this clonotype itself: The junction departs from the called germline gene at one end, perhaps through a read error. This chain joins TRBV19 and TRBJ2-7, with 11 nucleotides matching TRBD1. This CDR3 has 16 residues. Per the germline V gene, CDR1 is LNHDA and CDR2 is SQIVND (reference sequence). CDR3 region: CACSIWTGGVSYEQYF. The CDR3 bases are TGTGCCTGTAGTATATGGACAGGGGGCGTCTCCTACGAGCAGTACTTC.

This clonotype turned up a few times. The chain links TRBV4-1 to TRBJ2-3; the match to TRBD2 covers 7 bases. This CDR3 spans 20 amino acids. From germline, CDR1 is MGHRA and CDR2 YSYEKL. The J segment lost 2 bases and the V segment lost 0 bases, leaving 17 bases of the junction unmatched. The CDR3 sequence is CASSQDPPSAGAVNTDTQYF. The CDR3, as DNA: TGCGCCAGCAGCCAAGATCCCCCCTCGGCGGGAGCGGTGAACACAGATACGCAGTATTTT.

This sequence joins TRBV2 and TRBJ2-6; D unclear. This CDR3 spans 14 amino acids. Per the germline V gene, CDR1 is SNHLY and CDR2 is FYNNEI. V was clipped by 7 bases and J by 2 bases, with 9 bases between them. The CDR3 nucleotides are TGTGCCAGCATACATTTTACTGGGGCCAACGTCCTGACTTTC. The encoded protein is CASIHFTGANVLTF. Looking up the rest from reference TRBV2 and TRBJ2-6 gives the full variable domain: EPEVTQTPSHQVTQMGQEVILRCVPISNHLYFYWYRQILGQKVEFLVSFYNNEISEKSEIFDDQFSVERPDGSNFTLKIRSTKLEDSAMYFCASIHFTGANVLTFGAGSRLTVL.

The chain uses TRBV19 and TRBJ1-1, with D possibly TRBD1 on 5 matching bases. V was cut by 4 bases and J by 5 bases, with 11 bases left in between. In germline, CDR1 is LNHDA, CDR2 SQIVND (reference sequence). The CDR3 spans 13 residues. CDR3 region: CASSKGLRTEAFF. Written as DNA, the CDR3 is TGTGCCAGTAGTAAGGGACTGAGGACTGAAGCTTTCTTT. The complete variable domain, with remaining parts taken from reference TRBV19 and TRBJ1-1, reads DGGITQSPKYLFRKEGQNVTLSCEQNLNHDAMYWYRQDPGQGLRLIYYSQIVNDFQKGDIAEGYSVSREKKESFPLTVTSAQKNPTAFYLCASSKGLRTEAFFGQGTRLTVV.

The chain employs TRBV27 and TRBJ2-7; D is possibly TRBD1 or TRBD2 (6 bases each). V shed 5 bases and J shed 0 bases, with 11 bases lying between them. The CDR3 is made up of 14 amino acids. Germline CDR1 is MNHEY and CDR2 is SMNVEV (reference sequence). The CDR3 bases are TGTGCCAGCAGTGGTGGGGGGCCCTCCTACGAGCAGTACTTC. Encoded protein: CASSGGGPSYEQYF.